Below, 23 T cell receptor beta chains from the same sample are listed, as sequenced in a study of T cells in Graves' hyperthyroidism and ophthalmopathy. Amplified regions were TCR beta CDR3 sequences from RNA transcripts. First-round RT-PCR with HTBI primers amplified the TCR CDR3 region. TCRdb re-called the multiplex PCR reads through MiXCR, storing one row per CDR3 protein. The data contain some 440,000 distinct CDR3 sequences, 15% to 19% of them singletons. Sequencing input: blood. These receptors all come from a woman aged 18 to 35 with Graves' hyperthyroidism.

This clonotype was detected ten times or more. The chain links TRBV2 to TRBJ1-3; D uncertain. The germline gives CDR1 SNHLY, CDR2 FYNNEI. The V and J ends lost 6 bases and 1 base respectively, with 16 bases between them. This CDR3 comprises 16 residues. The DNA for the CDR3 is TGTGCCAGCAGGCGTTCGACGTTGATGTCTGGAAACACCATATATTTT. Its translation is CASRRSTLMSGNTIYF.

Many counts were recorded for this clonotype. The chain joins TRBV5-6 to TRBJ1-1; unclear D gene. CDR3 size: 15 residues. V was cut by 0 bases and J by 6 bases, with 15 bases left in between. CDR1 is SGHDT, CDR2 YYEEEE, per germline. The CDR3 is CASSLVRSLRSEAFF. CDR3 sequence (DNA): TGTGCCAGCAGCTTGGTTAGAAGCCTTCGATCTGAAGCTTTCTTT.

This clonotype occurred many times. V usage is TRBV24-1 and J usage is TRBJ2-1; TRBD2 matches 14 bases. Unmatched junction bases numbered 6, after V lost 2 bases and J lost 1 base. This CDR3 has 19 amino acids. Germline CDR1 reads KGHDR; CDR2 reads SFDVKD. As DNA, the CDR3 is TGTGCCACCAGTGATTCAGGACTAGCGGGGGGTTTTTCCTACAATGAGCAGTTCTTC. Its protein is CATSDSGLAGGFSYNEQFF.

This clonotype was observed at least ten times. The genes are TRBV11-2 and TRBJ2-7, with TRBD1 matching 8 bases. With V trimmed by 5 bases and J by 2 bases, 5 bases remained unmatched. In germline, CDR1 is SGHAT, CDR2 FQNNGV. CDR3 length: 14 residues. The CDR3 loop reads CASSADRATYEQYF. The CDR3, as DNA: TGTGCCAGCAGCGCGGACAGGGCAACCTACGAGCAGTACTTC.

This clonotype was observed at least ten times. The chain joins TRBV12-3 or TRBV12-4 to TRBJ1-2; possibly TRBD1 for D (5 bases). V lost 1 base and J lost 8, with 11 bases in between. The CDR3 spans 13 residues. As DNA, the CDR3 is TGTGCCAGCAGTTTAGACCCAGGACAAGGCTACACCTTC. Residues: CASSLDPGQGYTF.

This clonotype was recorded many times. The chain joins TRBV20-1 to TRBJ2-7; maybe TRBD2 (6 bases). The CDR3 spans 13 residues. Germline assignment: CDR1 DFQATT and CDR2 SNEGSKA (reference sequence). V lost 2 bases to trimming and J lost 5 bases, with 13 bases between them. CDR3 residues: CSARREVVNEQYF. For the CDR3, the DNA is TGCAGTGCTAGAAGGGAGGTGGTAAACGAGCAGTACTTC.

This clonotype appeared many times. V is TRBV18 and J is TRBJ2-1; tentative D call: TRBD1 (6 bases). The CDR3 runs to 12 residues. From germline, CDR1 is KGHSH and CDR2 LQKENI. V was pared by 4 bases and J by 7 bases, with 8 bases between. CDR3 sequence reads: CASSRQGNEQFF. CDR3 bases: TGTGCCAGCTCACGGCAGGGGAATGAGCAGTTCTTC.

The gene calls are TRBV11-2 and TRBJ2-2; 10 positions agree with TRBD1. J was trimmed by 5 bases and V by 1 base; bases with no gene match: 4. Germline V gene sequence: CDR1 SGHAT, CDR2 FQNNGV. CDR3 length: 16 residues. The chain's CDR3 is CASSLAGQGGTGELFF. The CDR3 DNA sequence: TGTGCCAGCAGCTTAGCCGGACAGGGGGGAACCGGGGAGCTGTTTTTT.

The chain employs TRBV20-1 and TRBJ1-5, with D possibly matching TRBD1 (5 bases). Germline CDR1 DFQATT, CDR2 SNEGSKA (reference sequence). The V end was cut by 6 bases, the J end by 6 bases, with 18 bases between. The CDR3 covers 14 residues. The CDR3: CSAGGGTAGQPQHF. CDR3 coding DNA: TGCAGTGCCGGGGGGGGTACCGCGGGTCAGCCCCAGCATTTT.

This clonotype was seen at least ten times. J is TRBJ1-3 and V is TRBV6-5; no clear D. The V end lost 3 bases, the J end lost 0 bases, and 6 bases lay between the germline ends. The CDR3 has 14 amino acids. Germline V gives CDR1 MNHEY, CDR2 SVGAGI. The CDR3 sequence is CASSYGRSGNTIYF. The CDR3 DNA follows: TGTGCCAGCAGTTATGGCCGCTCTGGAAACACCATATATTTT.

The sample holds a few counts of this clonotype. The genes are TRBV6-1 and TRBJ2-1, with D possibly TRBD2 on 5 matching bases. V gave up 2 bases and J gave up 8 bases, with 19 bases separating them. The CDR3 loop spans 16 amino acids. Germline V lookup: CDR1 MNHNS, CDR2 SASEGT. CDR3 nucleotides: TGTGCCAGCAGTGAAAGCTTCGACTACCAGAGGGATGAGCAGTTCTTC. It is translated as CASSESFDYQRDEQFF.

This chain joins TRBV20-1 and TRBJ1-4; TRBD1 aligns across 7 bases. The CDR3 is made up of 15 amino acids. Trimming removed 1 base from V and 6 bases from J; junction bases left unmatched: 8. Germline assignment: CDR1 DFQATT and CDR2 SNEGSKA (reference sequence). The CDR3 spells CSARGRGQGDEKLFF. CDR3 in DNA: TGCAGTGCTAGAGGGCGGGGGCAGGGGGATGAAAAACTGTTTTTT.

The chain combines TRBV6-2 or TRBV6-3 with TRBJ2-3; D perhaps matches TRBD2 (6 bases). CDR3 length: 15 residues. Germline CDR1 MNHEY, CDR2 SVGEGT. The V and J ends lost 3 bases and 5 bases respectively, with 15 bases between them. The CDR3 DNA reads as TGTGCCAGCAGTTATTCGGGACTGGGAGGAGATACGCAGTATTTT. This sequence encodes CASSYSGLGGDTQYF.

J is TRBJ2-3 and V is TRBV11-2; 8 bases are shared with TRBD2. The V gene's germline CDR1 is SGHAT and CDR2 FQNNGV. The CDR3 runs to 16 residues. With 2 bases clipped from V and 7 bases from J, the junction kept 11 bases outside the gene matches. CDR3 bases: TGTGCCAGCAGCTTACAAGCGGGGGCCACGGGAAATACGCAGTATTTT. This gives the protein CASSLQAGATGNTQYF. Full variable domain (remainder filled in from reference TRBV11-2 and TRBJ2-3): EAGVAQSPRYKIIEKRQSVAFWCNPISGHATLYWYQQILGQGPKLLIQFQNNGVVDDSQLPKDRFSAERLKGVDSTLKIQPAKLEDSAVYLCASSLQAGATGNTQYFGPGTRLTVL.

This clonotype was seen many times. This rearrangement joins TRBV18 to TRBJ2-1; D unresolved. The V gene lost 0 bases and the J gene lost 0 bases, with 6 bases spanning the gap. The CDR3 runs 15 residues. Germline V lookup: CDR1 KGHSH, CDR2 LQKENI. The CDR3 reads CASSPPAASYNEQFF. The CDR3 DNA follows: TGTGCCAGCTCACCACCGGCGGCCTCCTACAATGAGCAGTTCTTC.

This clonotype was seen many times. The V and J genes are TRBV6-1 and TRBJ1-1; D remains unclear. The germline V and J ends were trimmed by 7 bases and 2 bases, with 14 bases remaining between them. Germline V CDR1 and CDR2: MNHNS, SASEGT. CDR3 length equals 14 residues. The CDR3 loop is CASTPTTPNTEAFF. The CDR3 DNA reads as TGTGCCAGCACCCCAACCACACCCAACACTGAAGCTTTCTTT.

The chain links TRBV19 to TRBJ1-5, with D unclear. The germline CDR1 and CDR2 sequences are LNHDA and SQIVND (reference sequence). This CDR3 is 13 amino acids long. Trimming left V 7 bases short and J 9 bases short, with 16 bases between. The CDR3 coding sequence is TGTGCCAGTAACAACGGGGTCCGCATGCCCCAGCATTTT. Residues: CASNNGVRMPQHF.

The chain joins TRBV6-1 to TRBJ2-1; 12 nucleotides line up with TRBD2. J was trimmed by 10 bases and V by 5 bases; bases with no gene match: 12. Germline V gene sequence: CDR1 MNHNS, CDR2 SASEGT. The CDR3 has 16 residues. This chain's CDR3 is CASSPSGRAPSGEQFF. The CDR3 DNA reads TGTGCCAGCAGTCCTAGCGGGAGGGCCCCCTCGGGGGAGCAGTTCTTC.

At least ten counts were recorded for this clonotype. The gene calls are TRBV11-2 and TRBJ2-7, with 7 bases matching TRBD2. Germline CDR1 reads SGHAT; CDR2 reads FQNNGV. CDR3 length: 18 residues. With V trimmed by 0 bases and J by 2 bases, 13 bases remained unmatched. The CDR3 reads CASSLDENYAGEPYEQYF. The CDR3 DNA sequence: TGTGCCAGCAGCTTAGATGAGAACTACGCGGGAGAACCCTACGAGCAGTACTTC. The full variable domain, rest sourced from reference TRBV11-2 and TRBJ2-7, is EAGVAQSPRYKIIEKRQSVAFWCNPISGHATLYWYQQILGQGPKLLIQFQNNGVVDDSQLPKDRFSAERLKGVDSTLKIQPAKLEDSAVYLCASSLDENYAGEPYEQYFGPGTRLTVT.

Remarks on this clonotype: A much larger clone lies one base from this, so it may be a read error. The chain has TRBV20-1 and TRBJ1-6, with no clear D. Germline V lookup: CDR1 DFQATT, CDR2 SNEGSKA (reference sequence). This CDR3 is 12 amino acids long. The CDR3 bases are TGCAGTGTTAGAGAAGGGATAGGGACCCTCCACTTT. Its translation is CSVREGIGTLHF.

This CDR3 is CSARPTGLLYSNQPQHF. DNA for the CDR3: TGCAGTGCTAGACCGACAGGGTTGCTTTATAGCAATCAGCCCCAGCATTTT. The chain links TRBV20-1 to TRBJ1-5; 7 bases are shared with TRBD1. Germline V CDR1 and CDR2: DFQATT, SNEGSKA (reference sequence). Trimming took 2 bases from V and 0 from J; bases not matched to a gene: 10. This CDR3 contains 17 residues.

The gene calls are TRBV20-1 and TRBJ1-4; D remains ambiguous. V was cut by 2 bases and J by 8 bases, with 18 bases left in between. The germline gives CDR1 DFQATT, CDR2 SNEGSKA (reference sequence). The CDR3 is 15 residues long. CDR3 protein: CSARSLGEGREKLFF. In DNA, the CDR3 is TGCAGTGCTAGATCCTTGGGCGAGGGTAGGGAAAAACTGTTTTTT.

This clonotype was counted many times. This rearrangement joins TRBV7-2 to TRBJ1-5, with D unclear. CDR3 length: 15 residues. From germline, CDR1 is SGHTA and CDR2 FQGNSA. Deletions cut 1 base from V and 1 base from J, with 8 bases between. The CDR3 sequence is CASSLDGQSNQPQHF. The CDR3 DNA follows: TGTGCCAGCAGCTTAGACGGGCAGAGCAATCAGCCCCAGCATTTT.